These 17 T cell receptor beta chains originate from one sample sequenced in a study of T cell repertoires in cytomegalovirus infection. TCRdb reprocessed the reads via MiXCR and lists one record per CDR3 protein. The repertoire holds 200,000 to 300,000 distinct CDR3 sequences, with roughly 13% as singletons. The sample taken for sequencing was PBMCs. Source of these receptors: a human donor in good health (CMV status not recorded). Some clones in this sample may be carry-over from other donors' samples.

This clonotype was seen many times. The rearrangement uses TRBV20-1 and TRBJ2-7, with TRBD2 matching over 9 bases. V lost 3 bases and J lost 6; bases outside the gene matches: 9. The germline CDR1 and CDR2 sequences are DFQATT and SNEGSKA (reference sequence). The CDR3 covers 14 residues. CDR3 DNA: TGCAGTGCTAGGCCGATTAGCGGGAGACCCGAGCAGTACTTC. Protein: CSARPISGRPEQYF.

This chain uses TRBV7-9 with TRBJ1-2, with D possibly being TRBD1 (6 bases). The V end lost 5 bases, the J end lost 4 bases, and 14 bases lay between the germline ends. The germline CDR1 and CDR2 sequences are SEHNR and FQNEAQ (reference sequence). The CDR3 sequence is 14 residues long. CDR3 coding DNA: TGTGCCAGCAGCCCCCGAGGGGGGAGCTATGGCTACACCTTC. Translation gives CASSPRGGSYGYTF. The whole variable domain, remainder taken from reference TRBV7-9 and TRBJ1-2, is DTGVSQNPRHKITKRGQNVTFRCDPISEHNRLYWYRQTLGQGPEFLTYFQNEAQLEKSRLLSDRFSAERPKGSFSTLEIQRTEQGDSAMYLCASSPRGGSYGYTFGSGTRLTVV.

The chain recombines TRBV19 with TRBJ1-3; D is unclear. Germline V lookup: CDR1 LNHDA, CDR2 SQIVND (reference sequence). V was pared by 7 bases and J by 4 bases, with 14 bases between. The CDR3 extends over 14 amino acids. CDR3 sequence reads: CASIPDLLGNTIYF. The DNA of the CDR3 is TGTGCCAGTATTCCTGACCTCCTCGGAAACACCATATATTTT. The whole variable domain, filled in from reference TRBV19 and TRBJ1-3, reads DGGITQSPKYLFRKEGQNVTLSCEQNLNHDAMYWYRQDPGQGLRLIYYSQIVNDFQKGDIAEGYSVSREKKESFPLTVTSAQKNPTAFYLCASIPDLLGNTIYFGEGSWLTVV.

This clonotype has a handful of counts. The rearrangement uses TRBV19 and TRBJ2-2, with a weak D call TRBD1 (5 bases). The CDR3 is 14 amino acids. Trimming took off 6 bases at V and 0 bases at J, with 8 bases between the two ends. Germline CDR1 reads LNHDA; CDR2 reads SQIVND (reference sequence). The CDR3 reads CASRRQSNTGELFF. The CDR3 region has the DNA TGTGCCAGTAGGCGACAGTCGAACACCGGGGAGCTGTTTTTT.

This clonotype turned up a few times. The CDR3, as DNA: TGTGCCAGCGCCCGGGAGGGGCGTGGATTTCAGAGGGGCACTGAAGCTTTCTTT. Its protein product is CASAREGRGFQRGTEAFF. The rearrangement uses TRBV2 and TRBJ1-1; a weak D match, TRBD1 (5 bases). This CDR3 has 18 residues. Per the germline V gene, CDR1 is SNHLY and CDR2 is FYNNEI. The V end was cut by 8 bases, the J end by 4 bases, with 29 bases between.

This clonotype was observed many times. This chain joins TRBV7-2 and TRBJ2-7, with 8 bases that match TRBD2. Germline-derived CDR1 and CDR2 are SGHTA and FQGNSA. The CDR3 loop spans 17 amino acids. The ends lost 5 bases at V and 0 bases at J; junction bases unmatched: 12. In DNA form, the CDR3 reads TGTGCCAGCAGCCCCCCGATGGGGGCGGGAGGCTCCTACGAGCAGTACTTC. Translation: CASSPPMGAGGSYEQYF.

This clonotype was seen many times. One junction end disagrees with the germline gene, perhaps due to a read error. V gene TRBV20-1 combines with J gene TRBJ2-7; 7 bases line up with TRBD1. CDR3 length: 13 residues. Per germline, CDR1 DFQATT and CDR2 SNEGSKA (reference sequence). CDR3 sequence: CSARGTVTYEQYF. Written as DNA, the CDR3 is TGCAGTGCAAGAGGGACAGTAACTTACGAGCAGTACTTC.

This clonotype was seen only a few times. The J gene is TRBJ2-7, the V gene TRBV9; tentatively, D is TRBD1 (5 bases). V shed 0 bases and J shed 1 base, with 8 bases lying between them. The CDR3 has 14 residues. The germline CDR1 and CDR2 sequences are SGDLS and YYNGEE. The CDR3 bases are TGTGCCAGCAGCGTAGATCAGGGTTCCTACGAGCAGTACTTC. Its translation is CASSVDQGSYEQYF.

In its sample, this clonotype was seen a few times. This chain connects TRBV20-1 to TRBJ2-1; 14 bases line up with TRBD2. Germline lookup yields CDR1 DFQATT and CDR2 SNEGSKA (reference sequence). Trimming cost V 4 bases and J 9 bases; bases outside gene matches: 5. This CDR3 is built from 14 residues. Here the CDR3 DNA reads TGCAGTGCTACGGGGACTAGCGGGGGTGTTGAGCAGTTCTTC. Its protein product is CSATGTSGGVEQFF.

This clonotype appeared a few times. The CDR3 protein is CASSDLSTAGELFF. As DNA, the CDR3 is TGTGCCAGCAGTGACCTATCGACAGCCGGGGAGCTGTTTTTT. The chain joins TRBV2 to TRBJ2-2; D perhaps matches TRBD1 (5 bases). The CDR3 contains 14 residues. V was trimmed by 3 bases and J by 6 bases, leaving 11 bases between them. The V gene's germline CDR1 is SNHLY and CDR2 FYNNEI.

This clonotype has ten or more counts. The V call is TRBV11-2, the J call TRBJ2-7; D is possibly TRBD2 (5 bases). The CDR3 is 15 residues long. Germline CDR1 reads SGHAT; CDR2 reads FQNNGV. V was trimmed by 1 base and J by 0 bases, leaving 10 bases between them. As DNA, the CDR3 is TGTGCCAGCAGCTTAGGAGTGGGAGCCTCCTACGAGCAGTACTTC. Translating it yields CASSLGVGASYEQYF.

This clonotype was seen at least ten times. The chain couples TRBV7-6 to TRBJ2-1, with TRBD2 matching 12 bases. The CDR3 covers 19 residues. Trimming at V came to 4 bases and at J to 0 bases, leaving 10 bases not matched to a gene. CDR1 and CDR2 (germline): SGHVS, FNYEAQ. CDR3 bases: TGTGCCAGCAGCTCTCTAGCGGGGGGGCCCCCGAGCTCCTACAATGAGCAGTTCTTC. It specifies CASSSLAGGPPSSYNEQFF.

This clonotype was counted many times. The rearrangement links TRBV7-3 to TRBJ1-1; weak D call: TRBD1 (5 bases). The V gene lost 4 bases and the J gene lost 1 base, with 10 bases spanning the gap. Germline V CDR1 and CDR2: SGHTA, FQGTGA. This CDR3 spans 14 amino acids. The CDR3 spells CASSSGTGNTEAFF. The CDR3 DNA follows: TGTGCCAGCAGCTCCGGGACGGGGAACACTGAAGCTTTCTTT.

The CDR3 region is CSVGGHDTF. The DNA for the CDR3 is TGCAGCGTTGGGGGGCACGACACCTTC. The rearrangement joins TRBV29-1 to TRBJ1-2; D may be TRBD1 (6 bases). This CDR3 region has 9 residues. CDR1 and CDR2 from the germline V gene are SQVTM and ANQGSEA. V was shortened by 4 bases and J by 12 bases, with 9 bases between the two germline ends.

Turning to this clonotype: A much bigger clone sits one base away, suggesting this may be a read error. The chain combines TRBV6-2 or TRBV6-3 with TRBJ2-1, with D perhaps assigned TRBD1 or TRBD2 (5 bases each). Germline loops: CDR1 MNHEY, CDR2 SVGEGT. The CDR3 runs 13 residues. The DNA for the CDR3 is TGTGCCAGCAGTGGGACCCGGATGGATGAGCAGCTCTTC. It specifies CASSGTRMDEQLF.

This clonotype has at least ten counts. The genes are TRBV11-2 and TRBJ2-5; 9 bases agree with TRBD1. The CDR3 contains 17 residues. Unmatched junction bases numbered 11, after V lost 6 bases and J lost 0 bases. The germline V gene encodes CDR1 SGHAT and CDR2 FQNNGV. CDR3 DNA: TGTGCCAGCAGTTACCCGGGACAGGGAAAAGACCAAGAGACCCAGTACTTC. Translating gives CASSYPGQGKDQETQYF.

This clonotype occurred many times. This chain joins TRBV5-4 and TRBJ1-6; D not resolved. Germline CDR1 is SGHNT and CDR2 is YYREEE (reference sequence). The CDR3 sequence is 14 residues long. V lost 4 bases and J 3 bases, leaving 8 bases between the germline ends. The CDR3 spells CASSGDGYNSPLHF. CDR3 sequence (DNA): TGTGCCAGCAGCGGAGACGGCTATAATTCACCCCTCCACTTT.